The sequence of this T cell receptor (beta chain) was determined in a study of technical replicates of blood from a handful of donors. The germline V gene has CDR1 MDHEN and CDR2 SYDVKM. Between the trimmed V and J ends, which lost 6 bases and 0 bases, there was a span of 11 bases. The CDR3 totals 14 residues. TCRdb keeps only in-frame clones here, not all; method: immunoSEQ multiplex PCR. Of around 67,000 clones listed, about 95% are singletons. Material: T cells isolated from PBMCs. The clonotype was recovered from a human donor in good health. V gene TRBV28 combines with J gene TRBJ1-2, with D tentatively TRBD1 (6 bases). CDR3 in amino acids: CASRATGSNYGYTF. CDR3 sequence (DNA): TGTGCCAGCAGGGCGACAGGTTCTAACTATGGCTACACCTTC.